This is a list of T cell receptor beta chains from one sample in a study of blood T cell repertoires in COVID-19. Clones were sequenced by immunoSEQ multiplex PCR, and TCRdb holds only the in-frame ones, with some missing. The table lists about 260,000 clones, around 90% of them singletons. The specimen sequenced was peripheral blood. Every receptor here comes from a woman aged 45 to 65 who had recovered from COVID-19. The CDR3 runs from the conserved cysteine through the conserved F or W. A D gene is named only where the DNA matches it firmly. Clone sizes are given selectively: once, few, many, or a class where the clone is expanded.

CASSYQTGVGYGYTF,TGCGCCAGCAGCTACCAGACAGGGGTAGGGTATGGCTACACCTTC,TRBV5-1,TRBD1,-,TRBJ1-2
CASSFRGIGLETQYF,TGTGCCAGCAGTTTTCGGGGGATTGGGCTAGAGACCCAGTACTTC,TRBV28,-,-,TRBJ2-5
CASSPRQQNSPLHF,TGTGCCAGCTCACCAAGACAACAGAATTCACCCCTCCACTTT,TRBV18,-,-,TRBJ1-6
CASSSRRPGGSYEQYF,TGTGCCAGCAGCTCCCGGCGGCCGGGGGGCTCCTACGAGCAGTACTTC,TRBV7-9,TRBD2,-,TRBJ2-7
CASSLSFSDQETQYF,TGTGCCAGCAGCTTAAGTTTCTCGGACCAAGAGACCCAGTACTTC,TRBV7-2,-,-,TRBJ2-5
CASSGGDLNNEQFF,TGCGCCAGCAGCGGGGGCGACCTGAACAATGAGCAGTTCTTC,TRBV5-1,-,-,TRBJ2-1
CASRKSQGKTYEQYF,TGTGCCAGCAGAAAATCACAGGGGAAAACCTACGAGCAGTACTTC,TRBV27,TRBD1,-,TRBJ2-7
CASSLRDYGYTF,TGTGCCAGCAGCTTACGGGACTATGGCTACACCTTC,TRBV7-2,-,-,TRBJ1-2
CATSDFRAGAIGGEKLFF,TGTGCCACCAGTGATTTCAGGGCAGGGGCGATTGGGGGAGAAAAACTGTTTTTT,TRBV24-1,-,few,TRBJ1-4
CASSETSGSSTEAFF,TGTGCCAGCAGCGAAACTTCAGGGTCTAGTACTGAAGCTTTCTTT,TRBV7-2,-,-,TRBJ1-1
CASSYPDRDGYTF,TGTGCCAGCAGTTACCCAGACAGGGACGGCTACACCTTC,TRBV6-5,TRBD1,-,TRBJ1-2
CASSQVAGWPSGNTIYF,TGCGCCAGCAGCCAAGTGGCAGGGTGGCCCTCTGGAAACACCATATATTTT,TRBV4-3,-,-,TRBJ1-3
CASGLEPGTEAFF,TGTGCTAGTGGTTTGGAACCGGGCACTGAAGCTTTCTTT,TRBV12-5,-,-,TRBJ1-1
CASSSGSQPQHF,TGTGCCAGCAGCTCGGGGAGTCAGCCCCAGCATTTT,TRBV5-6,-,-,TRBJ1-5
CATSGGGPTDTQYF,TGTGCCACCAGCGGCGGGGGCCCCACAGATACGCAGTATTTT,TRBV15,-,-,TRBJ2-3
CAWSVLGSGEKLFF,TGTGCCTGGAGTGTACTGGGGTCAGGGGAAAAACTGTTTTTT,TRBV30,-,-,TRBJ1-4
CASSPTGANQPQHF,TGTGCCAGCTCACCAACAGGAGCCAATCAGCCCCAGCATTTT,TRBV18,-,-,TRBJ1-5
CASSPVRATSNQPQHF,TGTGCCAGCAGCCCCGTGAGGGCCACTAGCAATCAGCCCCAGCATTTT,TRBV5-5,-,-,TRBJ1-5
CASSYGQSRDTEAFF,TGTGCCAGCAGTTACGGACAGTCCCGGGACACTGAAGCTTTCTTT,TRBV5-6,-,-,TRBJ1-1
CASSLEVGTNYGYTF,TGTGCCAGCTCCCTTGAGGTAGGAACTAACTATGGCTACACCTTC,TRBV28,-,once,TRBJ1-2
CASSVGLTLNTGELFF,TGTGCCAGCAGCGTTGGACTAACCCTGAACACCGGGGAGCTGTTTTTT,TRBV9,-,-,TRBJ2-2
CASSPRTFGVSYGYTF,TGTGCCAGCAGCCCTCGGACGTTCGGGGTCAGCTATGGCTACACCTTC,TRBV7-2,-,-,TRBJ1-2
CASSPWRDQETQYF,TGTGCCAGCAGCCCATGGCGGGATCAAGAGACCCAGTACTTC,TRBV4-2,-,-,TRBJ2-5
CASSVDQGPYEQYF,TGTGCCAGCAGCGTAGACCAGGGGCCCTACGAGCAGTACTTC,TRBV9,-,-,TRBJ2-7
CASSLTSGAYEQYF,TGTGCCAGCAGCTTAACTAGCGGGGCATACGAGCAGTACTTC,TRBV7-3,TRBD2,-,TRBJ2-7
CASSLGSGGAYNEQFF,TGTGCCAGCAGCTTAGGCTCCGGGGGGGCTTACAATGAGCAGTTCTTC,TRBV7-9,TRBD2,-,TRBJ2-1
CASSHRDRGGYGYTF,TGCGCCAGCAGCCATCGGGACAGGGGAGGCTATGGCTACACCTTC,TRBV4-1,TRBD1,-,TRBJ1-2
CASSLLAGVYGETQYF,TGTGCCAGCAGCTTGTTAGCGGGAGTCTATGGCGAGACCCAGTACTTC,TRBV5-6,TRBD2,-,TRBJ2-5
CASSQEAGDTQYF,TGCGCCAGCAGCCAAGAAGCAGGGGATACGCAGTATTTT,TRBV4-3,-,-,TRBJ2-3
CSASIYKAPAPSPYSYEQYF,TGCAGTGCTAGTATATATAAAGCCCCTGCTCCAAGCCCCTACTCCTACGAGCAGTACTTC,TRBV20-1,-,-,TRBJ2-7
CASSPRSGRAETQYF,TGTGCCAGCTCACCACGGAGCGGGAGGGCCGAGACCCAGTACTTC,TRBV18,TRBD2,-,TRBJ2-5
CASSFQQGSGHGELFF,TGTGCCAGCAGCTTCCAACAGGGAAGTGGTCACGGGGAGCTGTTTTTT,TRBV7-9,-,-,TRBJ2-2
CASSHHDPGEQFF,TGTGCCAGCAGCCATCACGACCCGGGTGAGCAGTTCTTC,TRBV3-1/TRBV3-2,-,-,TRBJ2-1
CASSIRQENTEAFF,TGTGCCAGTAGTATACGACAGGAGAACACTGAAGCTTTCTTT,TRBV19,-,-,TRBJ1-1
CASSLTDRTNTEAFF,TGTGCCAGCAGCTTAACCGACAGGACCAACACTGAAGCTTTCTTT,TRBV7-9,-,-,TRBJ1-1
CASSQLKTARGNGYTF,TGCGCCAGCAGCCAACTGAAGACGGCGAGGGGGAATGGCTACACCTTC,TRBV4-3,-,few,TRBJ1-2
CASSLVSGWETQYF,TGTGCCAGCAGCTTAGTGAGCGGATGGGAGACCCAGTACTTC,TRBV7-2,-,-,TRBJ2-5
CSAPSYNEQFF,TGCAGTGCCCCGTCCTACAATGAGCAGTTCTTC,TRBV20-1,-,-,TRBJ2-1
CASSLTGQITANYGYTF,TGTGCCAGCAGCCTGACGGGACAAATTACAGCTAACTATGGCTACACCTTC,TRBV9,-,-,TRBJ1-2
CASGRGTGGFSETQYF,TGTGCTAGTGGCCGCGGGACAGGGGGTTTTAGTGAGACCCAGTACTTC,TRBV12-5,TRBD1,few,TRBJ2-5